This T cell receptor beta chain was documented in a study of blood T cell repertoires in COVID-19. Study at large: PBMCs, B-cell-depleted T cells, or T cells were the source of the cDNA or gDNA that made up the material.

The repertoire was sequenced with immunoSEQ multiplex PCR; TCRdb's copy has only in-frame clones and lacks some. The sample holds fewer than 450,000 clones; about 90% are singletons and the top ten take roughly 1%. The CDR3 runs 14 residues. Germline loops: CDR1 SNHLY, CDR2 FYNNEI. Between the trimmed V and J ends, which lost 8 bases and 2 bases, there was a span of 14 bases. The receptor comes from a woman under 40 who had recovered from COVID-19. The chain is built from TRBV2 and TRBJ2-3, with D tentatively TRBD2 (6 bases). Material: PBMCs or T cells enriched from blood (not recorded which). The CDR3 loop is CASRRDSHTDTQYF. CDR3 DNA sequence: TGTGCCAGCCGCCGGGACTCCCACACAGATACGCAGTATTTT.